The sequence of this TCR beta chain was determined in a study of T cell changes during pregnancy in multiple sclerosis. Looked up from germline, CDR1 is MGHRA and CDR2 is YSYEKL. V was clipped by 1 base and J by 2 bases, with 19 bases between them. There are 18 residues in the CDR3. The method was immunoSEQ multiplex PCR; TCRdb's version includes in-frame clones alone and lacks a portion of them. The sample contains over 25,000 clones, 75% to 95% of which appear only once. This sample comprised CD8+ T cells from peripheral blood mononuclear cells, obtained before pregnancy. V is TRBV4-1 and J is TRBJ2-3; D might be TRBD2 (6 bases). The TCR was taken from a female donor with multiple sclerosis, enrolled in a pregnancy study. As DNA, the CDR3 is TGCGCCAGCAGCCAAGTTGCCCCGGTAGCGGCAATCACAGATACGCAGTATTTT. Residues: CASSQVAPVAAITDTQYF.